There are a few counts of the clone carrying this TCR beta chain. The target antigen is unknown. The time point here: patch test 1, 2 weeks after DPC sensitization. The treatment: therapeutic diphenylcyclopropenone sensitization with weekly scalp DPC. During construction of the library, unique molecular identifiers were attached to individual cDNA molecules for quantitative, reproducible TCR counting. TCRdb processed the RACE reads anew with MiXCR; each CDR3 protein has one entry. Of some 380,000 distinct CDR3 sequences in the sample, roughly 4.8% were seen once. These data belong to a study of human T cells and chemical hapten exposure. Study details: Patch tests delivered 0.01% DPC to the upper back and were evaluated at 6 days. General study findings and limits: PT1 expanded TCR counts correlated positively with patch test score.

The CDR3 length is 12 residues. V lost 9 bases to trimming and J lost 8 bases, with 14 bases between them. CDR1 is SGHTA, CDR2 FQGNSA, per germline. The sequence was obtained from a woman in her forties or fifties with alopecia areata. Some clones in this sample may be carry-over from other donors' samples. Sequencing used whole blood, obtained in connection with sensitization to the hapten diphenylcyclopropenone (DPC). This chain connects TRBV7-2 to TRBJ2-1; D is possibly TRBD1 (6 bases). This chain's CDR3 is CASMTGYDEQFF. The DNA for the CDR3 is TGTGCCAGTATGACAGGATATGATGAGCAGTTCTTC.